This T cell receptor beta chain was captured by sequencing in a study of identical twins. Overall study findings and caveats: Compared with models, monozygotic twins showed more out-of-frame TCR alpha sharing.

Only a few counts were recorded for this clonotype. The antigen is not known. This CDR3 region has 14 residues. Germline CDR1 is DFQATT and CDR2 is SNEGSKA (reference sequence). V lost 4 bases, J lost 5 bases, and 10 bases stayed unmatched. TCRdb called the 5' RACE reads again in MiXCR, with one record for every CDR3 protein. The repertoire holds some 500,000 distinct CDR3 sequences, approximately 22% seen once, with roughly 0.91% in the top ten. These data are also associated with another study on T cells expressing NK-cell markers. According to that study: The CD3+CD56-NKG2C+ fraction of a handful of donors was likewise dominated by these clonotypes.

Sequenced material: CD4+ T cells sorted from blood. This TCR was sampled from a woman aged 18-35 years in good health. The chain joins TRBV20-1 to TRBJ2-7; 8 bases align to TRBD2. CDR3 nucleotide sequence: TGCAGTGCTATGAGGGAAGCGGGAGCCCACGAGCAGTACTTC. Amino acid sequence: CSAMREAGAHEQYF.